The 30 T cell receptor beta chains reported below all come from one sample, sequenced in a study of T cell responses to AZD1222 COVID-19 vaccine. Repertoires were generated with immunoSEQ multiplex PCR, while TCRdb's copy carries only in-frame clones and drops some. The table lists 140,000 or so clones, 75% to 90% of them singletons. The source material was peripheral blood, sampled on day 0 of AZD1222 vaccination. The receptors here all came from an adult in good health.

Comments on this clone: Within the sample, other DNA sequences also encode this same CDR3. V and J are TRBV30 and TRBJ1-5, with TRBD1 as a possible D gene (6 bases). Trimming removed 5 bases at V and 3 bases at J, with 11 bases between. Germline loops: CDR1 GTSNPN, CDR2 SVGIG (reference sequence). The CDR3 spans 13 residues. This CDR3 reads CAWSTGNNQPQHF. The CDR3 DNA follows: TGTGCCTGGTCCACAGGGAACAATCAGCCCCAGCATTTT.

The chain is built from TRBV11-3 and TRBJ1-1, with D tentatively TRBD1 (5 bases). The germline V gene has CDR1 SGHNT and CDR2 YENEEA. Trimming cost V 5 bases and J 8 bases, with 15 bases left between them. The CDR3 has 13 residues. The CDR3 DNA reads as TGTGCCAGCAGCGTCCGGGTGGGGGGAGAAGCTTTCTTT. This codes for CASSVRVGGEAFF. Combining the CDR3 with reference TRBV11-3 and TRBJ1-1 gives the whole variable domain EAGVVQSPRYKIIEKKQPVAFWCNPISGHNTLYWYLQNLGQGPELLIRYENEEAVDDSQLPKDRFSAERLKGVDSTLKIQPAELGDSAVYLCASSVRVGGEAFFGQGTRLTVV.

V gene TRBV28 combines with J gene TRBJ1-1, with a tentative D call TRBD1 (6 bases). Germline lookup yields CDR1 MDHEN and CDR2 SYDVKM. The V gene lost 5 bases and the J gene lost 3 bases, with 16 bases spanning the gap. CDR3 length equals 15 residues. The CDR3 coding sequence is TGTGCCAGCAGTGGGACGGGGGGCTGGGACACTGAAGCTTTCTTT. The encoded protein is CASSGTGGWDTEAFF.

The chain recombines TRBV3-1 (or the pseudogene TRBV3-2) with TRBJ1-1; 8 nucleotides match TRBD1. Germline trimming cut 5 bases from V and 1 base from J; bases unmatched to any gene: 6. CDR1 LGHDT and CDR2 YNNKEL come from the germline V gene (reference sequence). This CDR3 comprises 15 residues. The CDR3 reads CASSFHRGRNTEAFF. As DNA, the CDR3 is TGTGCCAGCAGCTTCCACAGGGGGAGGAACACTGAAGCTTTCTTT.

This chain joins TRBV10-3 and TRBJ2-3; the D is unclear. V shed 5 bases and J shed 6 bases, with 6 bases lying between them. The CDR3 runs 11 residues. Per germline, CDR1 ENHRY and CDR2 SYGVKD. In DNA form, the CDR3 reads TGTGCCATCAGTAGCAGCGATACGCAGTATTTT. Its protein is CAISSSDTQYF.

The V gene is TRBV6-1, the J gene TRBJ1-6, with D possibly being TRBD1 (6 bases). Germline lookup yields CDR1 MNHNS and CDR2 SASEGT. This CDR3 is 16 amino acids long. V shed 4 bases and J shed 0 bases, with 10 bases lying between them. Written as DNA, the CDR3 is TGTGCCAGCAGTGTACAGGGAAGCTCCTATAATTCACCCCTCCACTTT. It specifies CASSVQGSSYNSPLHF.

The chain couples TRBV9 to TRBJ2-6; D perhaps matches TRBD1 (6 bases). Trimming pared 0 bases from V and 0 bases from J, leaving 7 bases between. The CDR3 extends over 16 amino acids. Per the germline V gene, CDR1 is SGDLS and CDR2 is YYNGEE. CDR3 in amino acids: CASSVATGSGANVLTF. CDR3 DNA sequence: TGTGCCAGCAGCGTAGCGACAGGCTCTGGGGCCAACGTCCTGACTTTC.

This chain uses TRBV28 with TRBJ1-3; 7 nucleotides align to TRBD1. Unmatched junction bases numbered 9, after V lost 3 bases and J lost 4 bases. CDR1 is MDHEN and CDR2 is SYDVKM in the germline V gene. The CDR3 loop spans 16 amino acids. For the CDR3, the DNA is TGTGCCAGCAGTTTCTCCGGGACAGTAGAAGGAAACACCATATATTTT. It translates to CASSFSGTVEGNTIYF.

This chain joins TRBV4-2 and TRBJ2-5, with D possibly matching TRBD1 (6 bases). Deletions cut 0 bases from V and 4 bases from J, with 9 bases between. Germline V CDR1 and CDR2: LGHNA, YNFKEQ. CDR3 length equals 14 residues. CDR3 region: CASSQETGRETQYF. CDR3 nucleotide sequence: TGTGCCAGCAGCCAAGAGACAGGTAGAGAGACCCAGTACTTC.

The J gene is TRBJ1-2, the V gene TRBV3-1 (or the pseudogene TRBV3-2); D gene unclear. Germline V gives CDR1 LGHDT, CDR2 YNNKEL (reference sequence). The V end lost 2 bases, the J end lost 4 bases, and 2 bases lay between the germline ends. CDR3 length: 11 residues. The CDR3 reads CASSQFYGYTF. CDR3 sequence (DNA): TGTGCCAGCAGCCAATTCTATGGCTACACCTTC.

J is TRBJ2-7 and V is TRBV7-2; D is uncertain. Germline V gives CDR1 SGHTA, CDR2 FQGNSA. Trimming took 2 bases from V and 3 from J, leaving 11 bases between them. The CDR3 contains 14 residues. The CDR3 here is CASSLHYGVYEQYF. For the CDR3, the DNA is TGTGCCAGCAGCTTACATTACGGAGTCTACGAGCAGTACTTC.

The genes are TRBV6-5 and TRBJ2-7; TRBD1 matches 7 bases. The germline CDR1 and CDR2 sequences are MNHEY and SVGAGI. The trim removed 7 bases at V and 0 bases at J, leaving 9 bases unmatched. The CDR3 is 15 residues long. DNA of the CDR3: TGTGCCAGCACCCCCAGGGGGATCACCTCCTACGAGCAGTACTTC. As protein: CASTPRGITSYEQYF.

The V call is TRBV28, the J call TRBJ1-1, with TRBD1 matching 8 bases. V trimming: 4 bases; J trimming: 5 bases; junction bases outside the gene matches: 3. Germline CDR1 is MDHEN and CDR2 is SYDVKM. The CDR3 totals 13 residues. Written as DNA, the CDR3 is TGTGCCAGCAGTTCTCACAGGGGGACTGAAGCTTTCTTT. Translation gives CASSSHRGTEAFF.

In its sample, this clone was seen once. The chain carries TRBV18 and TRBJ1-2; 9 bases align to TRBD1. There are 14 residues in the CDR3. Germline CDR1 KGHSH, CDR2 LQKENI. J gave up 7 bases and V 2 bases, and 5 bases lay outside the gene matches. For the CDR3, the DNA is TGTGCCAGCTCACCATGGGACAGGGAGGTTGGCTACACCTTC. Residues: CASSPWDREVGYTF.

The rearrangement uses TRBV19 and TRBJ1-6; D uncertain. The V gene lost 7 bases and the J gene lost 0 bases, with 7 bases spanning the gap. Per the germline V gene, CDR1 is LNHDA and CDR2 is SQIVND (reference sequence). The CDR3 length is 14 residues. CDR3 sequence (DNA): TGTGCCAGTAAGCAGAGCTCCTATAATTCACCCCTCCACTTT. Translating gives CASKQSSYNSPLHF.

This chain uses TRBV5-1 with TRBJ2-3; TRBD1 matches at 7 bases. Trimming took 4 bases from V and 3 from J; bases not matched to a gene: 5. There are 14 residues in the CDR3. CDR1 SGHRS and CDR2 YFSETQ come from the germline V gene. The CDR3 nucleotides read TGCGCCAGCAGCGCAGGGGGAAGGACAGATACGCAGTATTTT. This translates into CASSAGGRTDTQYF.

This chain connects TRBV11-2 to TRBJ2-5; TRBD2 is a possible D gene (5 bases). CDR3 length: 16 residues. V was pared by 1 base and J by 1 base, with 13 bases between. The V gene's germline CDR1 is SGHAT and CDR2 FQNNGV. CDR3 DNA: TGTGCCAGCAGCTTAGGGGGATTGAGCGGCCAAGAGACCCAGTACTTC. Translating gives CASSLGGLSGQETQYF.

This rearrangement joins TRBV6-5 to TRBJ1-1; D remains ambiguous. The V end was cut by 2 bases, the J end by 1 base, with 5 bases between. The CDR3 runs to 13 residues. In germline, CDR1 is MNHEY, CDR2 SVGAGI. The CDR3 reads CASSYTENTEAFF. The CDR3 bases are TGTGCCAGCAGTTACACAGAGAACACTGAAGCTTTCTTT.

The V gene is TRBV6-5, the J gene TRBJ1-2; D unresolved. V dropped 7 bases and J dropped 4 bases, with 16 bases sitting between them. CDR3 length: 14 residues. The germline V gene encodes CDR1 MNHEY and CDR2 SVGAGI. The CDR3 bases are TGTGCCAGCAATCCCACCTTTCAGGTCTATGGCTACACCTTC. Amino acids: CASNPTFQVYGYTF.

The CDR3 DNA reads as TGTGCCAGCAGCCAGAGGGGCGGGCCCCTTACAGATACGCAGTATTTT. It is translated as CASSQRGGPLTDTQYF. The chain uses TRBV9 and TRBJ2-3; D possibly matches TRBD1 or TRBD2 (5 bases each). Germline V gene sequence: CDR1 SGDLS, CDR2 YYNGEE. V lost 4 bases and J lost 3, with 18 bases in between. The CDR3 runs 16 residues.

This clone showed up just once. The genes are TRBV6-5 and TRBJ1-4, with a possible D match to TRBD1 (5 bases). Trimming stripped 0 bases from V and 5 bases from J, with 13 bases between. CDR1 and CDR2 (germline): MNHEY, SVGAGI. This CDR3 has 16 residues. The CDR3 nucleotides are TGTGCCAGCAGTTACTCGACGGGACGGGGAAATGAAAAACTGTTTTTT. It specifies CASSYSTGRGNEKLFF.

The genes are TRBV30 and TRBJ2-7; tentative D call: TRBD2 (6 bases). This CDR3 comprises 13 residues. Germline V CDR1 and CDR2: GTSNPN, SVGIG (reference sequence). Between the trimmed V and J ends, which lost 8 bases and 2 bases, there was a span of 16 bases. This chain's CDR3 is CAAKRTGAYEQYF. DNA of the CDR3: TGTGCCGCTAAGCGGACGGGGGCCTACGAGCAGTACTTC.

J is TRBJ1-1 and V is TRBV9, with a weak D call TRBD1 (5 bases). Between the trimmed V and J ends, which lost 2 bases and 4 bases, there was a span of 9 bases. There are 13 residues in the CDR3. The germline V gene encodes CDR1 SGDLS and CDR2 YYNGEE. The DNA for the CDR3 is TGTGCCAGCAGCGTGTTACAGGTCACTGAAGCTTTCTTT. Encoded protein: CASSVLQVTEAFF.

V is TRBV19 and J is TRBJ2-7; no clear D gene. Trimming took 5 bases from V and 7 from J, leaving 15 bases between them. Germline assignment: CDR1 LNHDA and CDR2 SQIVND (reference sequence). The CDR3 has 13 amino acids. CDR3 sequence reads: CASSLSPLREQYF. CDR3 nucleotides: TGTGCCAGTAGTCTGTCCCCGCTGAGGGAGCAGTACTTC.

The chain is built from TRBV2 and TRBJ1-6; D ambiguous. V lost 8 bases and J 0 bases, leaving 11 bases between the germline ends. The CDR3 covers 15 residues. The germline CDR1 and CDR2 sequences are SNHLY and FYNNEI. The CDR3 loop reads CASRALSSYNSPLHF. DNA for the CDR3: TGTGCCAGCCGGGCTCTCAGCTCCTATAATTCACCCCTCCACTTT.

The chain recombines TRBV24-1 with TRBJ2-1, with D maybe TRBD1 (5 bases). This CDR3 has 12 residues. Trimming shortened V by 4 bases and J by 10 bases, and 10 bases separated the two germline ends. Germline CDR1 and CDR2: KGHDR and SFDVKD. The chain's CDR3 is CATSDPGWEQFF. CDR3 nucleotide sequence: TGTGCCACCAGTGACCCAGGGTGGGAGCAGTTCTTC.

The gene calls are TRBV18 and TRBJ1-1, with a tentative D call TRBD1 (5 bases). CDR1 is KGHSH, CDR2 LQKENI, per germline. The CDR3 covers 14 residues. V was shortened by 5 bases and J by 0 bases, with 10 bases between the two germline ends. The CDR3 spells CASSKQVLNTEAFF. DNA for the CDR3: TGTGCCAGCTCAAAACAGGTTCTGAACACTGAAGCTTTCTTT.

J is TRBJ1-5 and V is TRBV19; the D is unclear. CDR3 length: 17 amino acids. Trimming took 7 bases from V and 5 from J, leaving 24 bases between them. Per the germline V gene, CDR1 is LNHDA and CDR2 is SQIVND (reference sequence). CDR3: CASNRYRGAERDQPQHF. Here the CDR3 DNA reads TGTGCCAGTAACCGTTACCGAGGTGCGGAGAGGGATCAGCCCCAGCATTTT.

This clone has a single count. The chain couples TRBV15 to TRBJ2-1; 7 bases fit TRBD2. The ends lost 4 bases at V and 9 bases at J; junction bases unmatched: 9. Germline-derived CDR1 and CDR2 are LNHNV and YYDKDF (reference sequence). This CDR3 comprises 14 residues. DNA of the CDR3: TGTGCCACCAGCATGGGCGGGAGATTATTTGAGCAGTTCTTC. It is translated as CATSMGGRLFEQFF.

The genes are TRBV15 and TRBJ2-4; D is uncertain. This CDR3 is 15 amino acids long. Trimming cost V 0 bases and J 7 bases, with 13 bases left between them. CDR1 LNHNV and CDR2 YYDKDF come from the germline V gene (reference sequence). The chain's CDR3 is CATSRDPPLRNIQYF. In DNA, the CDR3 is TGTGCCACCAGCAGAGATCCCCCATTGAGGAACATTCAGTACTTC.